These T cell receptor beta chains were read from a single sample in a study of blood T cell repertoires in COVID-19. The assay was immunoSEQ multiplex PCR, and TCRdb's table has in-frame clones only and misses some. The data hold under 200,000 clones, with around nine tenths observed a single time. The sequenced material came from peripheral blood. The receptors originated from a man aged 60-69 years with COVID-19, enrolled during active disease. The CDR3 runs from the conserved cysteine through the conserved F or W. A D gene is named only where the DNA matches it firmly. Only part of the rows carry a size: once, few, many, or a class if the clone is expanded.

NA TRBJ1-5 TRBV24-1 NA CATSDRQAGNQPQHF
NA TRBJ1-4 TRBV5-1 NA CASSLWGTATNEKLFF
once TRBJ1-1 TRBV7-9 TRBD1 CASSLGQGASTNTEAFF
NA TRBJ2-3 TRBV3-1/TRBV3-2 NA CASSRSSPSDTQYF
NA TRBJ2-1 TRBV19 NA CASSGRRLVQNEQFF
NA TRBJ2-1 TRBV4-1 NA CASSRETGRYNEQFF
NA TRBJ1-3 TRBV6-4 NA CASSTGPGNTIYF
NA TRBJ2-7 TRBV11-3 NA CASSLQSLPAGEDAYEQYF
NA TRBJ1-4 TRBV11-2 NA CASSLLFSEKLFF
once TRBJ2-7 TRBV6-5 NA CASNGGISYEQYF
many TRBJ1-1 TRBV4-1 NA CASSHLFRQVGTEAFF
NA TRBJ2-2 TRBV11-3 TRBD1 CASSLGHPRDRGTGELFF
NA TRBJ1-2 TRBV7-8 TRBD1 CASSLDNDRGYGYTF
NA TRBJ1-2 TRBV7-9 TRBD1 CASSLGGGWTGRYGYTF
NA TRBJ2-3 TRBV11-3 TRBD1 CASSLGDSSTDTQYF
NA TRBJ1-2 TRBV19 TRBD1 CATQGTGGIYGYTF
NA TRBJ2-7 TRBV5-4 NA CASSLQIVGGSYEQYF
NA TRBJ1-2 TRBV27 TRBD1 CASSSTRQGIYGYTF
NA TRBJ2-1 TRBV28 TRBD2 CASSAPGVAGAYNEQFF
NA TRBJ1-5 TRBV6-5 TRBD1 CASSTGQGAYQPQHF
few TRBJ1-2 TRBV30 NA CAWRYRASLGYTF
NA TRBJ2-1 TRBV18 NA CASSPPPAGPTRNEQFF
NA TRBJ1-6 TRBV19 NA CASTTREGWSPLHF
NA TRBJ2-7 TRBV10-3 NA CAISHPGNEQYF
many TRBJ1-3 TRBV19 NA CASSDPARGNTIYF
NA TRBJ2-1 TRBV4-1 TRBD2 CASSLRLAGGQTYNEQFF
once TRBJ2-7 TRBV3-1/TRBV3-2 TRBD2 CASSESPGGQQYF
NA TRBJ1-1 TRBV6-5 TRBD1 CASSRDRGLNTEAFF
NA TRBJ1-2 TRBV4-2 TRBD1 CASSQEGTGYGYTF
NA TRBJ2-2 TRBV7-9 TRBD1 CASSLGSGTGNTGELFF
NA TRBJ2-3 TRBV29-1 TRBD1 CSVEGDRRDTQYF
few TRBJ1-6 TRBV18 NA CASSPLSGLSNSPLHF
NA TRBJ2-7 TRBV19 NA CASSTSILLDRRYYEQYF
NA TRBJ1-4 TRBV5-6 NA CASSRLTSTNEKLFF
NA TRBJ2-5 TRBV5-6 NA CASNPGREDETQYF
NA TRBJ2-3 TRBV7-3 TRBD2 CASSLASGGTDTQYF
NA TRBJ1-2 TRBV15 NA CATSRDYGVSYGYTF
NA TRBJ1-5 TRBV30 TRBD1 CAWSVRDRGLSQPQHF
NA TRBJ1-1 TRBV27 TRBD1 CASSLSRDRGVMNTEAFF
NA TRBJ1-2 TRBV27 NA CASSLGGKEGYTF
NA TRBJ1-1 TRBV16 TRBD1 CASSQSGTANTEAFF
NA TRBJ2-7 TRBV6-2/TRBV6-3 NA CASSYLHEQYF
NA TRBJ1-2 TRBV9 TRBD1 CASSVEFGTGSSRGYTF
NA TRBJ1-4 TRBV7-3 NA CASSLNARATNEKLFF
few TRBJ1-5 TRBV6-1 NA CASSEIGGVGQPQHF
NA TRBJ1-2 TRBV7-2 TRBD1 CASSSDRGRGGYTF
NA TRBJ1-1 TRBV7-2 NA CASSFMYIEAFF
NA TRBJ1-5 TRBV24-1 TRBD1 CATGQGNQPQHF
NA TRBJ2-3 TRBV2 NA CASKATSTDTQYF